The next 27 T cell receptor beta chains were all read from a single sample in a study of post-analysis software for immune sequencing data. Study-wide points: Four to six TRBV segments (TRBV5-6, TRBV5-1 and TRBV20-1 among them) occurred more frequently in patients than in controls.

Unique molecular identifiers had been added to the TCR beta cDNA libraries. A single record per CDR3 protein comes from TCRdb applying MiXCR to the PCR reads. The repertoire holds approximately 630,000 distinct CDR3 sequences, with approximately 60% as singletons. Their antigen targets remain unknown. Sequences were obtained from blood. These receptors came from a girl aged 2-10 years with multiple sclerosis.

The chain employs TRBV6-6 and TRBJ2-7; a weak D match, TRBD1 (5 bases). This CDR3 comprises 15 residues. Trimming stripped 0 bases from V and 4 bases from J, with 13 bases between. The V gene's germline CDR1 is MNHNY and CDR2 SVGAGI (reference sequence). CDR3 residues: CASSYSSGRVYEQYF. The CDR3 DNA reads TGTGCCAGCAGTTACTCCTCCGGCAGGGTTTACGAGCAGTACTTC.

The V gene is TRBV20-1, the J gene TRBJ2-3, with TRBD2 identical over 11 bases. Germline lookup yields CDR1 DFQATT and CDR2 SNEGSKA (reference sequence). Trimming cost V 6 bases and J 8 bases; bases outside gene matches: 10. This CDR3 is 14 amino acids long. CDR3 DNA: TGCAGTGCCGGACTAGCGGGTCGTGGGGGTACGCAGTATTTT. It translates to CSAGLAGRGGTQYF.

J is TRBJ2-5 and V is TRBV10-3; D call uncertain. Germline V gene sequence: CDR1 ENHRY, CDR2 SYGVKD. The CDR3 sequence is 12 residues long. Trimming took off 7 bases at V and 0 bases at J, with 6 bases between the two ends. The CDR3 bases are TGTGCCATCAAGAGAGACCAAGAGACCCAGTACTTC. This gives the protein CAIKRDQETQYF.

This clonotype was seen a handful of times. V usage is TRBV20-1 and J usage is TRBJ2-5, with TRBD2 identical over 7 bases. After removal of 1 base from V and 4 bases from J, the junction contained 3 bases not matched to a gene. Germline V gives CDR1 DFQATT, CDR2 SNEGSKA (reference sequence). This CDR3 spans 13 amino acids. CDR3 loop: CSARGRELETQYF. In DNA form, the CDR3 reads TGCAGTGCTAGAGGGCGGGAGCTAGAGACCCAGTACTTC.

The rearrangement joins TRBV6-5 to TRBJ2-1; D remains unclear. The CDR3 has 11 amino acids. V gave up 5 bases and J gave up 10 bases, with 9 bases separating them. Germline V gene sequence: CDR1 MNHEY, CDR2 SVGAGI. The CDR3 here is CASSPRTEQFF. CDR3 DNA: TGTGCCAGCAGTCCCCGGACGGAGCAGTTCTTC.

The chain links TRBV10-2 to TRBJ2-7, with TRBD2 identical over 7 bases. V was pared by 6 bases and J by 5 bases, with 4 bases of the junction left unmatched. Germline V gives CDR1 WSHSY, CDR2 SAAADI. This CDR3 spans 12 amino acids. In DNA, the CDR3 is TGCGCCAGCAGCGAGGGAGGGGACGAGCAGTACTTC. Translating it yields CASSEGGDEQYF.

This chain joins TRBV7-2 and TRBJ2-7; 11 nucleotides align to TRBD2. Germline CDR1 is SGHTA and CDR2 is FQGNSA. Trimming took 5 bases from V and 0 from J; bases not matched to a gene: 9. The CDR3 is made up of 17 amino acids. Written as DNA, the CDR3 is TGTGCCAGCAGCGCAAACACTAGCGGGAGATTCTCCTACGAGCAGTACTTC. This gives the protein CASSANTSGRFSYEQYF.

The sample holds one count of this clonotype. V is TRBV7-2 and J is TRBJ1-1; TRBD1 might be the D (5 bases). V was clipped by 3 bases and J by 3 bases, with 17 bases between them. The CDR3 runs to 16 residues. Germline CDR1 SGHTA, CDR2 FQGNSA. The CDR3 loop is CASSFPTQGAHTEAFF. The CDR3 DNA reads as TGTGCCAGCAGCTTCCCGACTCAAGGGGCCCACACTGAAGCTTTCTTT.

This chain links TRBV5-1 with TRBJ2-7, with 11 bases identical to TRBD1. The germline V gene has CDR1 SGHRS and CDR2 YFSETQ. V lost 3 bases and J lost 6; bases outside the gene matches: 8. The CDR3 consists of 15 residues. DNA of the CDR3: TGCGCCAGCAGCTCCGGGACAGGGGGACAGGGCGAGCAGTACTTC. Protein product: CASSSGTGGQGEQYF.

This clonotype was recorded only once. One end of the junction is discordant with germline, which a read error may explain. This chain links TRBV7-8 with TRBJ2-5; 8 bases map to TRBD1. The CDR3 consists of 15 residues. In germline, CDR1 is SGHVS, CDR2 FQNEAQ. As DNA, the CDR3 is TGTGCCTGCAGCAAGAGGGGACAGGCCGGAGAGACCCAGTACTTC. It specifies CACSKRGQAGETQYF.

Here the CDR3 DNA reads TGCGCCAGCAGTGTCCTGACAGGGAGGTTCGAGCAGTACTTC. Encoded protein: CASSVLTGRFEQYF. This chain connects TRBV10-2 to TRBJ2-7; tentative D call: TRBD1 (7 bases). CDR3 size: 14 residues. Germline V gene lookup returns CDR1 WSHSY and CDR2 SAAADI. V was clipped by 4 bases and J by 6 bases, with 16 bases between them.

The chain uses TRBV4-1 and TRBJ2-7, with D unresolved. CDR3 length equals 14 residues. The germline gives CDR1 MGHRA, CDR2 YSYEKL. V was shortened by 4 bases and J by 1 base, with 11 bases between the two germline ends. CDR3 in DNA: TGCGCCAGCAGCCCCTACCTTAGTTCCTACGAGCAGTACTTC. Translating it yields CASSPYLSSYEQYF.

DNA for the CDR3: TGCAGTGCGGGTACAGGGGTCGAGGTCACTGAAGCTTTCTTT. It encodes CSAGTGVEVTEAFF. V usage is TRBV20-1 and J usage is TRBJ1-1; TRBD1 matches at 7 bases. The CDR3 spans 14 residues. Germline trimming cut 6 bases from V and 4 bases from J; bases unmatched to any gene: 11. Germline CDR1 is DFQATT and CDR2 is SNEGSKA (reference sequence).

V is TRBV12-3 or TRBV12-4 and J is TRBJ1-1, with D unclear. The CDR3 length is 11 residues. The germline V and J ends were trimmed by 2 bases and 10 bases, with 8 bases remaining between them. The CDR3 reads CASSLKGGAFF. The CDR3 region has the DNA TGTGCCAGCAGTTTAAAGGGAGGAGCTTTCTTT.

The rearrangement joins TRBV7-9 to TRBJ2-1; 12 bases fit TRBD1. The CDR3 runs 15 residues. V gave up 4 bases and J gave up 6 bases; unmatched junction bases: 4. CDR1 SEHNR and CDR2 FQNEAQ come from the germline V gene (reference sequence). For the CDR3, the DNA is TGTGCCAGCAGCTCGGGACAGGGGGCACGCAATGAGCAGTTCTTC. This sequence encodes CASSSGQGARNEQFF.

V gene TRBV20-1 combines with J gene TRBJ2-3; 10 nucleotides match TRBD2. Per the germline V gene, CDR1 is DFQATT and CDR2 is SNEGSKA (reference sequence). The V segment lost 0 bases and the J segment 5 bases; nucleotides outside the gene matches: 8. CDR3 length: 16 amino acids. CDR3 sequence reads: CSARDRLAGAVDTQYF. The CDR3 coding sequence is TGCAGTGCTAGAGATCGGCTAGCGGGAGCGGTAGATACGCAGTATTTT.

This chain uses TRBV29-1 with TRBJ2-7; TRBD1 might be the D (6 bases). With the DNA end fitting TRBJ2-5 better, the J assignment may be wrong. The CDR3 totals 13 residues. CDR1 and CDR2 (germline): SQVTM, ANQGSEA. CDR3 amino acids: CSVPGAGEETQYF. DNA of the CDR3: TGCAGCGTCCCCGGGGCAGGGGAGGAGACCCAGTACTTC.

The CDR3 loop is CAIQTDNQPQHF. The CDR3 nucleotides are TGTGCCATCCAAACAGACAATCAGCCCCAGCATTTT. The chain has TRBV10-3 and TRBJ1-5; D is unresolved. The CDR3 spans 12 residues. V lost 8 bases and J 3 bases, leaving 8 bases between the germline ends. Germline V lookup: CDR1 ENHRY, CDR2 SYGVKD.

The chain joins TRBV10-3 to TRBJ2-7, with 8 bases lining up with TRBD1. The germline V gene encodes CDR1 ENHRY and CDR2 SYGVKD. J gave up 4 bases and V 7 bases, and 9 bases lay outside the gene matches. This CDR3 region has 14 residues. Here the CDR3 reads CAITLGQGGYEQYF. The CDR3 DNA follows: TGTGCCATCACCCTAGGACAGGGCGGGTACGAGCAGTACTTC.

The V and J genes are TRBV5-1 and TRBJ2-7, with D possibly TRBD2 on 6 matching bases. The CDR3 sequence is 14 residues long. Between the trimmed V and J ends, which lost 0 bases and 5 bases, there was a span of 12 bases. From germline, CDR1 is SGHRS and CDR2 YFSETQ. CDR3 bases: TGCGCCAGCAGCTTGGAGGCCGGAGGGCACGAGCAGTACTTC. As protein: CASSLEAGGHEQYF.

V and J are TRBV10-3 and TRBJ2-2; D gene unclear. The CDR3 is 14 residues long. Germline V gene data show CDR1 as ENHRY and CDR2 as SYGVKD. The V and J ends lost 3 bases and 5 bases respectively, with 10 bases between them. The chain's CDR3 is CAISDDFGTGELFF. The CDR3 nucleotides are TGTGCCATCAGTGATGATTTCGGGACCGGGGAGCTGTTTTTT.

The gene calls are TRBV30 and TRBJ1-5; D may be TRBD1 (5 bases). The CDR3 spans 15 residues. Between the trimmed V and J ends, which lost 0 bases and 3 bases, there was a span of 12 bases. Germline CDR1 and CDR2: GTSNPN and SVGIG (reference sequence). The chain's CDR3 is CAWSVWGVPNQPQHF. In DNA, the CDR3 is TGTGCCTGGAGTGTATGGGGGGTCCCCAATCAGCCCCAGCATTTT.

The chain employs TRBV29-1 and TRBJ2-7, with D unresolved. TRBJ2-5 matches the DNA end more closely, so the J call is doubtful. In germline, CDR1 is SQVTM, CDR2 ANQGSEA. The CDR3 length is 13 residues. The CDR3 protein is CSVEAADRETQYF. The CDR3 nucleotides are TGCAGCGTTGAGGCGGCGGATAGAGAGACCCAGTACTTC.

The chain couples TRBV7-9 to TRBJ1-2, with TRBD1 matching 7 bases. CDR1 and CDR2 from the germline V gene are SEHNR and FQNEAQ (reference sequence). With V trimmed by 2 bases and J by 8 bases, 11 bases remained unmatched. There are 15 residues in the CDR3. The CDR3 here is CASSLRGRRGIGYTF. The CDR3 DNA sequence: TGTGCCAGCAGCTTAAGAGGGCGCAGGGGGATCGGCTACACCTTC.

The chain uses TRBV6-5 and TRBJ2-1; the D is unclear. Germline V gene lookup returns CDR1 MNHEY and CDR2 SVGAGI. Trimming left V 6 bases short and J 8 bases short, with 8 bases between. The CDR3 extends over 11 amino acids. CDR3 sequence (DNA): TGTGCCAGCAGGAAGATAGATGAGCAGTTCTTC. Translated: CASRKIDEQFF.

This rearrangement joins TRBV7-2 to TRBJ2-3; TRBD2 matches 10 bases. Per germline, CDR1 SGHTA and CDR2 FQGNSA. This CDR3 spans 16 amino acids. The J segment lost 5 bases and the V segment lost 5 bases, leaving 10 bases of the junction unmatched. The CDR3 spells CASSPQAGGLIDTQYF. The CDR3 bases are TGTGCCAGCAGCCCCCAAGCGGGGGGGCTTATAGATACGCAGTATTTT.

V is TRBV28 and J is TRBJ2-5; TRBD1 agrees at 9 bases. CDR1 and CDR2 from the germline V gene are MDHEN and SYDVKM. The trim removed 6 bases at V and 2 bases at J, leaving 4 bases unmatched. The CDR3 runs 14 residues. In DNA, the CDR3 is TGTGCCAGCAGGGAAGGGACAGGGCAAGAGACCCAGTACTTC. It codes for CASREGTGQETQYF. The full variable domain, rest sourced from reference TRBV28 and TRBJ2-5, is DVKVTQSSRYLVKRTGEKVFLECVQDMDHENMFWYRQDPGLGLRLIYFSYDVKMKEKGDIPEGYSVSREKKERFSLILESASTNQTSMYLCASREGTGQETQYFGPGTRLLVL.